Below, 20 T cell receptor beta chains from the same sample are listed, as sequenced in a study of T cells after yellow fever vaccination. TCRdb re-called the 5' RACE reads with MiXCR, one entry per CDR3 protein. The sample consists of around 610,000 distinct CDR3 sequences, roughly 14% of them appearing once. The sequenced sample was PBMCs, obtained on the day of the yellow fever booster vaccination. The receptors here all came from a young man who received the YFV17D yellow fever vaccine.

This clonotype appeared a few times. The genes are TRBV6-1 and TRBJ1-2; TRBD1 might be the D (5 bases). Germline V gives CDR1 MNHNS, CDR2 SASEGT. The CDR3 has 14 amino acids. Between the trimmed V and J ends, which lost 6 bases and 2 bases, there was a span of 13 bases. The CDR3 loop reads CASRSGQFNYGYTF. CDR3 sequence (DNA): TGTGCCAGCAGATCCGGACAATTCAACTATGGCTACACCTTC.

The chain has TRBV5-1 and TRBJ2-1; 9 bases agree with TRBD1. CDR1 is SGHRS, CDR2 YFSETQ, per germline. J was trimmed by 3 bases and V by 3 bases; bases with no gene match: 13. The CDR3 length is 18 residues. Written as DNA, the CDR3 is TGCGCCAGCAGCTCAACCGGGACAGGGAAGGGGTTCTACAATGAGCAGTTCTTC. Its protein is CASSSTGTGKGFYNEQFF.

This clonotype was seen a handful of times. The chain carries TRBV12-3 or TRBV12-4 and TRBJ1-5; possibly TRBD1 for D (5 bases). The CDR3 spans 16 residues. The ends were cut back, 7 bases at V and 2 bases at J, with 18 bases in the middle. The CDR3 loop reads CASTQVIGTGNQPQHF. For the CDR3, the DNA is TGTGCCAGCACACAGGTGATAGGGACGGGCAATCAGCCCCAGCATTTT.

The gene calls are TRBV6-2 or TRBV6-3 and TRBJ2-2; no firm D call. Germline V gene data show CDR1 as MNHEY and CDR2 as SVGEGT. The CDR3 contains 18 residues. With 2 bases removed from V and 4 bases from J, the gap between germline ends came to 20 bases. The CDR3 DNA reads TGTGCCAGCAGTTACAGGTGGTCTCGGCGGAGCTTCACCGGGGAGCTGTTTTTT. This translates into CASSYRWSRRSFTGELFF.

This clonotype was seen ten or more times. V usage is TRBV7-2 and J usage is TRBJ2-7; 12 bases map to TRBD2. The CDR3 sequence is 16 residues long. CDR1 and CDR2 from the germline V gene are SGHTA and FQGNSA. Trimming removed 1 base from V and 7 bases from J; junction bases left unmatched: 8. This chain's CDR3 is CASSLVLAGGPGEQYF. The DNA of the CDR3 is TGTGCCAGCAGCTTAGTCCTAGCGGGAGGGCCAGGGGAGCAGTACTTC.

There are a few counts of this clonotype. The rearrangement links TRBV25-1 to TRBJ2-5; 7 bases are shared with TRBD2. This CDR3 comprises 14 residues. Germline CDR1 MGHDK, CDR2 SYGVNS. V shed 3 bases, J shed 4 bases, and the junction held 5 bases outside the gene matches. This CDR3 is CASSDGGSVETQYF. CDR3 in DNA: TGTGCCAGCAGTGATGGCGGGAGCGTAGAGACCCAGTACTTC. Variable domain in full (rest from reference TRBV25-1 and TRBJ2-5): EADIYQTPRYLVIGTGKKITLECSQTMGHDKMYWYQQDPGMELHLIHYSYGVNSTEKGDLSSESTVSRIRTEHFPLTLESARPSHTSQYLCASSDGGSVETQYFGPGTRLLVL.

This clonotype has just a few counts. This chain links TRBV15 with TRBJ2-1; D remains unclear. Looked up from germline, CDR1 is LNHNV and CDR2 is YYDKDF (reference sequence). This CDR3 is 15 amino acids long. V gave up 0 bases and J gave up 1 base, with 7 bases separating them. The CDR3 protein is CATSRDMASYNEQFF. The CDR3 bases are TGTGCCACCAGCAGAGATATGGCGTCCTACAATGAGCAGTTCTTC.

The chain employs TRBV10-3 and TRBJ2-1; 12 bases agree with TRBD2. Germline V gene data show CDR1 as ENHRY and CDR2 as SYGVKD. V was pared by 3 bases and J by 3 bases, with 3 bases of the junction left unmatched. The CDR3 covers 16 residues. CDR3 nucleotide sequence: TGTGCCATCAGTGAAACTAGCGGGAGGAACTACAATGAGCAGTTCTTC. It encodes CAISETSGRNYNEQFF.

This chain connects TRBV7-8 to TRBJ2-7; either TRBD1 or TRBD2 may supply D (7 bases each). Germline V gene sequence: CDR1 SGHVS, CDR2 FQNEAQ. The V gene lost 1 base and the J gene lost 2 bases, with 12 bases spanning the gap. The CDR3 is 15 amino acids. The CDR3 region has the DNA TGTGCCAGCAGCTTAGTCAGGGGGGGGACCTACGAGCAGTACTTC. Protein sequence: CASSLVRGGTYEQYF.

This chain uses TRBV10-3 with TRBJ2-5, with D possibly called TRBD1 or TRBD2 (5 bases each). Per the germline V gene, CDR1 is ENHRY and CDR2 is SYGVKD. The V end was cut by 8 bases, the J end by 1 base, with 11 bases between. The CDR3 is 13 amino acids. The CDR3 protein is CAIRRGLQETQYF. The CDR3 DNA sequence: TGTGCCATCCGTCGGGGCCTCCAAGAGACCCAGTACTTC.

This clonotype was found a few times. The chain carries TRBV20-1 and TRBJ2-1; TRBD2 agrees at 8 bases. The CDR3 runs to 16 residues. Trimming took 3 bases from V and 2 from J; bases not matched to a gene: 9. Looked up from germline, CDR1 is DFQATT and CDR2 is SNEGSKA (reference sequence). The CDR3 nucleotides read TGCAGTGCTAGCAGGTCAGCGGGAGCGCCCTACAATGAGCAGTTCTTC. It encodes CSASRSAGAPYNEQFF.

V gene TRBV20-1 combines with J gene TRBJ1-4, with a tentative D call TRBD1 (5 bases). Trimming cost V 0 bases and J 10 bases, with 12 bases left between them. The CDR3 covers 13 residues. Germline V gene lookup returns CDR1 DFQATT and CDR2 SNEGSKA (reference sequence). The CDR3 here is CSAREQAGGKLFF. In DNA, the CDR3 is TGCAGTGCTAGAGAACAGGCCGGCGGAAAACTGTTTTTT.

The rearrangement joins TRBV5-1 to TRBJ2-3; maybe TRBD1 (6 bases). The germline gives CDR1 SGHRS, CDR2 YFSETQ. V was clipped by 4 bases and J by 3 bases, with 12 bases between them. This CDR3 is 14 amino acids long. In DNA form, the CDR3 reads TGCGCCAGCAGCGCCAGACAGGTTACAGATACGCAGTATTTT. Its translation: CASSARQVTDTQYF.

The CDR3 DNA reads TGTGCCAGCAGCTTACTTCGGGACTCCTTATACAATGAGCAGTTCTTC. This encodes CASSLLRDSLYNEQFF. V and J are TRBV7-9 and TRBJ2-1, with a possible D match to TRBD2 (6 bases). V lost 2 bases and J lost 4, with 15 bases in between. The CDR3 covers 16 residues. CDR1 is SEHNR and CDR2 is FQNEAQ in the germline V gene (reference sequence).

The table lists this clonotype with a few counts. The chain carries TRBV7-2 and TRBJ2-2, with no clear D. The CDR3 is made up of 12 amino acids. Germline values: CDR1 SGHTA, CDR2 FQGNSA. V was clipped by 8 bases and J by 7 bases, with 11 bases between them. CDR3 residues: CASGIGVGELFF. The CDR3 nucleotides read TGTGCCAGCGGGATCGGAGTCGGGGAGCTGTTTTTT.

The chain employs TRBV20-1 and TRBJ2-7; D not certain. Trimming stripped 0 bases from V and 0 bases from J, with 9 bases between. This CDR3 region has 14 residues. Germline CDR1 and CDR2: DFQATT and SNEGSKA (reference sequence). The CDR3 sequence is CSARDNAASYEQYF. CDR3 sequence (DNA): TGCAGTGCTAGAGACAATGCAGCCTCCTACGAGCAGTACTTC.

This clonotype was found a few times. J is TRBJ2-1 and V is TRBV6-2 or TRBV6-3; D gene unclear. Germline V gives CDR1 MNHEY, CDR2 SVGEGT. Trimming took off 3 bases at V and 1 base at J, with 7 bases between the two ends. This CDR3 has 14 amino acids. The CDR3 sequence: CASSYDPSYNEQFF. DNA of the CDR3: TGTGCCAGCAGTTATGACCCTTCCTACAATGAGCAGTTCTTC.

This clonotype has a single count. The V and J genes are TRBV9 and TRBJ2-5; D gene uncertain. The CDR3 consists of 15 residues. Germline V lookup: CDR1 SGDLS, CDR2 YYNGEE. V lost 1 base and J lost 2, with 12 bases in between. The CDR3 loop is CASSVIGSFQETQYF. CDR3 bases: TGTGCCAGCAGCGTAATAGGGTCCTTTCAAGAGACCCAGTACTTC.

There are a few counts of this clonotype. The chain has TRBV20-1 and TRBJ2-1; tentative D call: TRBD2 (6 bases). Trimming pared 5 bases from V and 5 bases from J, leaving 13 bases between. The germline gives CDR1 DFQATT, CDR2 SNEGSKA (reference sequence). The CDR3 has 13 residues. The CDR3, as DNA: TGCAGTGCTTGGGACTCTTCGAACAATGAGCAGTTCTTC. This sequence encodes CSAWDSSNNEQFF.

This clonotype has just a few counts. CDR3 in amino acids: CSGDHRGQETQYF. The CDR3 DNA reads as TGCAGCGGCGACCACAGGGGGCAGGAGACCCAGTACTTC. The V call is TRBV29-1, the J call TRBJ2-5, with 9 positions matching TRBD1. In germline, CDR1 is SQVTM, CDR2 ANQGSEA. The CDR3 covers 13 residues. The trim removed 7 bases at V and 5 bases at J, leaving 8 bases unmatched. Complete variable domain (other parts from reference TRBV29-1 and TRBJ2-5): SAVISQKPSRDICQRGTSLTIQCQVDSQVTMMFWYRQQPGQSLTLIATANQGSEATYESGFVIDKFPISRPNLTFSTLTVSNMSPEDSSIYLCSGDHRGQETQYFGPGTRLLVL.